This TCR beta chain was obtained from a study of T cell repertoires in cytomegalovirus infection. The wider study: Matching HLA type and CMV infection were both indicated by public TCR beta signatures. Study-wide findings and caveats: CMV-specific HLA-C-restricted TCR beta clonotypes dominated the ex vivo response. Based on cumulative public TCR beta family frequency, carriers of CMV plus the relevant HLA were identified.

Concerning this clonotype itself: The antigen is undetermined.

MiXCR, run by TCRdb on the reads, gives a single entry per CDR3 protein. The repertoire holds 680,000 or so distinct CDR3 sequences, with less than 40% as singletons. V was cut by 4 bases and J by 3 bases, with 7 bases left in between. Germline lookup yields CDR1 SGHAT and CDR2 FQNNGV. The CDR3 extends over 13 amino acids. What was sequenced was PBMCs. The chain joins TRBV11-2 to TRBJ1-5; D ambiguous. The sequence derives from a human donor in good health (CMV status not recorded). Some clones in this sample may be carry-over from other donors' samples. CDR3 DNA sequence: TGTGCCAGCAGCTCTTATATCAATCAGCCCCAGCATTTT. Translated, it gives CASSSYINQPQHF.